The present entry profiles one TCR beta chain with its context. This clone was observed a handful of times. The antigen it binds to is not known. Base qualities are not recorded, but no much larger clone differs from it by a single base. Library preparation was by the immunoSEQ multiplex PCR assay. A mixture of 60 forward primers for TCR Vbeta segments and 13 reverse primers for TCR Jbeta segments was used in the multiplex PCR. Amplification of the CDR3 region of rearranged TCR beta genes was performed with a multiplex PCR assay on genomic DNA. The Illumina HiSeq System was used to sequence the amplified TCR beta libraries as 87-base-pair reads. Per the source publication's procedure: In a later analysis, 80 million or so unique TCR beta chains were counted across the roughly 610 repertoires, and approximately 9.9 million of these chains were shared by at least two donors. A nearest-neighbor algorithm error-corrected the raw reads and collapsed the reads into unique sequences, merging closely related sequences to remove PCR and sequencing errors. To assign V, D and J gene segments, CDR3 sequences were aligned to IMGT reference sequences. For a sequence to be retained, a match of at least six nucleotides to both a V gene segment and a J gene segment was required. A rearrangement counted as productive if the CDR3 had no stop codons and remained in frame with V and J, and every other rearrangement counted as non-productive. CDR3 was defined according to IMGT convention as the region running from the second conserved V-encoded cysteine to the conserved J-encoded phenylalanine. Sequences without an unambiguous match to a single V gene segment were excluded from the earlier analysis of a few hundred of the donors. In an earlier analysis of some 590 of the donors, a V segment was called functional when productive rearrangements were above 56.7%, and segregating when the standard deviation between donors exceeded 5%. A statistical classification framework was developed to diagnose cytomegalovirus status using the catalog of TCR beta chain sequences. In a later analysis, TCR nucleotide sequences were compared against IMGT/GENE-DB human TR gene sequences so that V and J genes could be assigned. The TCRdist pipeline was used in a later analysis to assign CDR3 sequences and most-parsimonious VDJ recombination scenarios. In a later analysis, each TCR beta chain was defined by its CDR3 amino acid sequence together with its V-gene family, and reads without a unique V-gene family were excluded. To address suspected cross-contamination and a sequencing artifact, a later analysis removed a few hundred highly shared, low-generation-probability nucleotide sequences. In a later analysis, a clonal expansion index was calculated for each public chain from normalized within-repertoire ranks of inferred template counts. A later analysis computed generation probabilities with a VDJ recombination model fitted to out-of-frame rearrangements, and checked the results against IGoR. Hypergeometric tests were used in a later analysis to score TCR-TCR, TCR-HLA and TCR-CMV co-occurrence, with a repertoire-size bias correction applied to the TCR pairs. A later analysis estimated false discovery rates by permuting HLA or CMV assignments 20 times. In a later analysis, co-occurring TCRs were grouped using DBSCAN, and TCRdist sequence similarity was added for clustering within HLA-allele-positive subsets. For co-occurrence clustering, repertoires with fewer than 30,000 or more than 120,000 public chains were excluded, along with 4 to 6 repertoires with anomalous nucleotide sharing. Held by TCRdb, this immuneACCESS table contains in-frame sequences only and omits some clones. Under half of the omission traces to an unresolved V gene where checked; the cause of the rest is unknown. The DNA gave D and trimming, while V, J and clone size come from that table. This sample is represented by 160,000 or so clones; approximately 80% of them were singletons. The ten largest account for around a tenth of the sample.

Relative to germline, V is missing 5 bases and J is missing 5 bases, with 13 bases of the junction outside any gene match. Reading the germline V gene gives CDR1 SGHRS and CDR2 YFSETQ. Reading from cysteine to phenylalanine, the CDR3 counts 17 amino acids. This entry keeps only the CDR3 DNA: 51 bases, framed from base 1. This sample is drawn from a study of cytomegalovirus exposure and HLA in healthy donors (dated by TCRdb to 2016 to 2017). A note on the overall study: In an earlier analysis of 450 to 750 of the donors, approximately 260 Gb of sequence data and 90 million to 130 million unique TCR beta sequences from approximately 180 million T cells were reported. An early release that covered fewer than 800 HLA-typed donors contained approximately 300 gigabases of sequencing data and tens of millions of unique TCR sequences. Of the roughly 400 genotyped donors, approximately 83% fell in the genetic ancestry cluster associated with self-reported Caucasian donors. The study aimed to test whether signatures of past pathogen exposure could be identified by cataloging public T cell receptors. The T cell repertoires of 666 subjects were profiled by immunosequencing and related to cytomegalovirus serostatus. In addition to the first cohort of roughly 700 subjects, a separate validation cohort of over 90 different subjects was used. To predict cytomegalovirus infection status, the study combined high-throughput TCR immunosequencing, statistical association of individual TCRs with disease status, and machine learning. To study patterns of TCR occurrence, a later analysis re-analyzed previously published TCR beta repertoires from 500 to 850 donors and added high-resolution HLA genotyping. In the later analysis, no new phenotypic data were used to find candidate immune exposures; instead, reliance was placed on TCR beta sequences and their occurrence across donors. An earlier analysis of around 640 of the donors used high-throughput TCR beta sequencing to judge whether each TCR beta V gene segment behaved as functional or pseudogenic. Alongside the repertoire data, information on donor age, sex, ethnicity and CMV serostatus was compiled. A later genetic analysis took genome-wide SNP genotypes for about 55% of the roughly 670 donors and used that subset as a discovery cohort. All discovery cohort repertoires had been generated on a single sequencing platform. Both class I and class II loci were covered by HLA typing, at four-digit resolution. The number of donors typed differed by locus, with roughly 629-640 for A, B, C, DRB1 and DQB1, around 520 for DQA1, nearly 610 for DPA1, and 472 for DPB1. Roughly 5 DR-DQ haplotypes were handled as single units for association and clustering, since linkage in the cohort was strong. Among over 350 genotyped donors of the cohort, an average of approximately 250,000 unique TCR beta nucleotide sequences were sequenced per donor, approximately 20% of them non-productive.

The cohort comprised more than 550 healthy bone marrow donors. At the time of sampling, every cohort member was nominally healthy, though immune exposures that went unrecorded were likely present. The donor tested CMV seropositive, placing the donor among the 289 seropositive members of the cohort. Every donor gave a peripheral blood sample, and the peripheral blood mononuclear cells from that sample were used for TCR beta sequencing. The Qiagen DNeasy Blood Extraction Kit was used to extract genomic DNA from the blood cell samples. Points the paper makes about the study in general: According to the authors, the approach could potentially be generalized to other disease states and immunological phenotypes. According to a later analysis, most CMV-associated TCR beta chains appeared to be HLA-restricted, and the HLA associations seemed to be driven largely by CMV exposure. The study gave a list of about 160 TCR beta chains associated with cytomegalovirus. An association between a missense DCLRE1C variant and V-gene and J-gene trimming of TCR beta chains was found in a later genetic analysis and replicated in an independent cohort. Roughly uniform sequencing depth across donors was assumed in presence/absence analyses, although this assumption may not hold. A few of the identified cytomegalovirus-associated TCR beta chains were confirmed in vitro to be specific for cytomegalovirus antigens. A later analysis found that TCR association rates varied across HLA loci, with DRB1 alleles showing the most associated TCRs and HLA-C alleles the fewest. The classifier was reported to diagnose cytomegalovirus status with high specificity and sensitivity in both the original cohort and the validation cohort. Some IMGT-functional V segments, including TRBV6-2 and TRBV6-3, could not be told apart with the 87-base-pair reads, so those segments were excluded. A further reported finding was that TCR beta sequences accurately predicted the HLA-A and HLA-B alleles for most subjects in the first cohort. A cluster of highly shared sequence variants was judged likely to be a technical artifact of the sequencing pipeline. Because HLA typing was missing for some donors at each locus, association tests included only the typed subset. The cohort was sequenced for TCR beta chains only, and without alpha or paired-chain data the features that could be detected were limited. At a false discovery rate of 0.05, a later analysis linked under 20,000 TCR beta sequences to specific HLA alleles. In an earlier analysis of about 550 of the donors, most TCR beta V segments were observed in productive rearrangements about 87% or about 30% of the time, broadly matching IMGT annotations. When HLA alleles, especially DR and DQ, strongly co-occurred, TCR associations were difficult to assign to individual alleles. According to a later analysis, parvovirus B19, influenza, CMV and Epstein-Barr virus appeared linked to several top co-occurrence clusters. Correlated functional status among segregating V segments might be attributable to linkage disequilibrium, but an unknown experimental factor could not be ruled out. Some 15 rarely observed V segments, including chromosome 9 orphons, were excluded from the earlier analysis of approximately 500 of the donors because counts were too low. A later analysis found that HLA-associated TCR beta chains were more clonally expanded and had lower generation probabilities than equally common non-associated chains. Compared with the approximately 670-donor mean, donors in an Asian-associated ancestry cluster had fewer N-insertions in productive TCRs, according to a later genetic analysis. For the cohort, immune exposure information was limited to CMV serostatus. While some public TCRs were present in many individuals, most TCR sequences turned up only very rarely across donors.

This receptor was identified in a young man in good health and CMV-seropositive. The sample comprised PBMCs. The rearrangement combines TRBV5-1 with TRBJ2-7, and 13 junctional nucleotides match TRBD2. CDR3 reads: CASRRGAPGLAGHEQYF. At the DNA level, the sequence is TGCGCCAGCAGGAGAGGAGCTCCGGGACTAGCGGGACACGAGCAGTACTTC.